This T cell receptor (beta chain) appears in the sequencing data of a study of T-cell memory formation after mild COVID-19 (dated by TCRdb to the early 2020s). For the wider study: TCR sequence clusters from the two donors were found to be largely donor specific. Two young, previously healthy adult volunteers, one female and one male, were included in the cohort. In a couple of donors, T-cell clones that expanded and contracted after mild COVID-19 were tracked by sequencing TCRalpha and TCRbeta repertoires over time.

A few counts support this clonotype. Its antigen is unknown. No qualities accompany the bases; no much larger clone lies one base away. Ficoll-Paque density gradient centrifugation was the method used to isolate PBMCs. The germline V end is reduced by 1 base and the J end by 5 bases; junction bases left unmatched: 6. As encoded in the germline V gene, CDR1 is MGHRA while CDR2 is YSYEKL. The CDR3 runs 15 amino acids, cysteine and phenylalanine included. The sequence is cut down to CDR3 DNA, 45 bases in frame from base 1. TCRdb records Illumina NovaSeq 6000 as the sequencer. Using 5'RACE with constant-segment primers, TCRalpha and TCRbeta cDNA libraries were constructed, with sample barcodes and unique molecular identifiers added in the process. RNA was extracted from every sample with Trizol reagent. Libraries were amplified in two PCR steps, with a second sample barcode and Illumina TruSeq adapters added in the second step. Libraries were sequenced on an Illumina NovaSeq with 2 x 150 bp paired-end reads. The authors' pipeline ran thus. With migec v1.2.7, reads were demultiplexed and then collapsed into UMI-guided consensus sequences. Using mixcr v2.1.11, UMI consensuses were aligned to TRA and TRB V and J templates and then assembled into clonotypes. A clonotype was counted as expanded or contracted only if both edgeR and NoisET called the change significant, with noise models trained on biological replicates. For edgeR calls, the cutoffs were a false discovery rate-adjusted p below 0.01 and a log2 fold-change threshold of 1. As an exploratory analysis of dynamics, max-normalized trajectories of the 1000 most abundant clonotypes were examined with PCA combined with hierarchical clustering. Separately sequenced CD4+ and CD8+ repertoires were used to assign the CD4 or CD8 phenotype of responding clones. TCRdb itself trimmed the public reads at Q25 with fastp, ran MiXCR and retained productive beta chains. Duplicate CDR3 protein sequences are folded into a single record with the most common DNA and genes. TCRdb assigned the V and J calls; the authors' analysis was not used. The sample has fewer than 700,000 distinct CDR3 sequences on record, approximately 21% of them singletons. Together, the top ten hold 7.5% to 9.5% of the sample.

The paper as a whole reports these results and caveats: Some responding clones were detected in pre-infection memory, which suggested that pre-existing cross-reactive memory T cells had joined the SARS-CoV-2 response. Balanced CD4/CD8 phenotypes were observed for clones contracting from day 15 to 85, whereas a bias towards CD4+ was observed for a second wave of clones expanding from day 15 to 37. The study included only a couple of mild cases, and larger cohorts that include severe cases with pre-infection samples were judged to be necessary. Whether the second-wave clones peaking on day 37 were SARS-CoV-2 specific was not confirmed. Contracting CD4+ clones appeared mostly in the CM and EM memory subsets, whereas CD8+ clones were enriched in EMRA.

The V gene is TRBV4-1 and the J gene is TRBJ2-7, with 9 junctional bases fitting TRBD1. The sample comprised PBMCs or a T cell subset sorted from them (not recorded which). The TCR originated in an adult woman who had mild COVID-19 (a few samples of this study predate the infection). The sample titles of this study are shuffled in the database, so cell type and time point are left out; the donor was told from shared clones. The DNA sequence follows: TGCGCCAGCAGCCAAGCCGGGACAGGGTTCCACGAGCAGTACTTC. The resulting protein is CASSQAGTGFHEQYF.